A selection of T cell receptor beta chains follows, all from one sample in a study of shared clonotypes between healthy human individuals. Here immunoSEQ multiplex PCR was the method, and the copy in TCRdb shows in-frame clones only, minus some. There are 2 million to 2.5 million clones in the sample; over 85% occur only once, and roughly 0.36% lies in the top ten. Sequencing was carried out using naive CD4+ T cells from PBMCs. The source is a young man in good health. Some clones in this sample may be carry-over from other donors' samples. The CDR3 runs from the conserved cysteine through the conserved F or W. Each record gives: clone size, J gene, V gene, D gene, CDR3 DNA, CDR3 protein. The D gene is left open where the match is weak. Not every row has a clone size; where given, it reads once, few, many or a size class.

NA TRBJ2-7 TRBV5-1 TRBD2 TGCGCCAGCAGCCTGGGACTAGTCCTCGCCACCGGCGAGCAGTACTTC CASSLGLVLATGEQYF
NA TRBJ2-7 TRBV5-1 NA TGCGCCAGCAGCGAGGGACACCACACCTACGAGCAGTACTTC CASSEGHHTYEQYF
NA TRBJ2-7 TRBV6-6 NA TGTGCCAGCAGTTATTTAGCACAAAAATCTCCCTACGAGCAGTACTTC CASSYLAQKSPYEQYF
NA TRBJ1-5 TRBV7-2 NA TGTGCCAGCAGCTTAGTGCAGGGTTGGAATCAGCCCCAGCATTTT CASSLVQGWNQPQHF
NA TRBJ2-5 TRBV6-5 TRBD2 TGTGCCAGCAGTGGAAGCGGCAGGCGGGGGGAGACCCAGTACTTC CASSGSGRRGETQYF
NA TRBJ2-1 TRBV5-1 TRBD2 TGCGCCAGCAGCGGGGGACTAGCGGGCAATGAGCAGTTCTTC CASSGGLAGNEQFF
NA TRBJ1-2 TRBV18 NA TGTGCCAGCTCACTGAGTGCCGGTAGCTATGGCTACACCTTC CASSLSAGSYGYTF
NA TRBJ2-7 TRBV5-6 NA TGTGCCAGCAGCTTGGAGGCGGGTCCCTACGAGCAGTACTTC CASSLEAGPYEQYF
NA TRBJ1-4 TRBV30 NA TGTGCCTGGAGTAGGGAAAAACTGTTTTTT CAWSREKLFF
NA TRBJ2-1 TRBV2 TRBD2 TGTGCCAGCAGTGCCTCCGGGACTAGCGGGAGTGAGGAGCAGTTCTTC CASSASGTSGSEEQFF
NA TRBJ1-3 TRBV5-1 NA TGCGCCAGCACCCTAAACGGGCAGACGATTGGAAACACCATATATTTT CASTLNGQTIGNTIYF
NA TRBJ1-2 TRBV5-1 NA TGCGCCAGCAGCCAGGACAGCAACTATGGCTACACCTTC CASSQDSNYGYTF
NA TRBJ1-1 TRBV5-1 TRBD1 TGCGCCAGCAGCTCCCACCCCCCGGGACAGGGGGGGACTGAAGCTTTCTTT CASSSHPPGQGGTEAFF
once TRBJ2-1 TRBV7-6 NA TGTGCCAGCAGCTTAGGAGGCTTAGATGAGCAGTTCTTC CASSLGGLDEQFF
NA TRBJ2-3 TRBV5-1 NA TGCGCCAGCAGCTTGGGGCGAGGAGTTAGCCCAGATACGCAGTATTTT CASSLGRGVSPDTQYF
NA TRBJ1-5 TRBV29-1 NA TGCAGCGTAAGGGACAAAAGTTTAAATCAGCCCCAGCATTTT CSVRDKSLNQPQHF
NA TRBJ2-1 TRBV19 NA TGTGCCAGTAGTATGGCGCAAACCTTCTCCTACAATGAGCAGTTCTTC CASSMAQTFSYNEQFF
NA TRBJ2-2 TRBV7-3 NA TGTGCCAGCAGCTTGCTCCCTACCTGGGGCCCGACTGGGGAGCTGTTTTTT CASSLLPTWGPTGELFF
once TRBJ2-3 TRBV5-1 TRBD1 TGCGCCAGCTCGTCCCAGGGGGCAGGGGATACGCAGTATTTT CASSSQGAGDTQYF
NA TRBJ2-5 TRBV28 NA TGTGCCAGCAGTTTCCCCCACAGGGTCAAATTCGGAGGGCGGCAAGAGACCCAGTACTTC CASSFPHRVKFGGRQETQYF
once TRBJ2-1 TRBV2 TRBD2 TGTGCCAGCAGCCCGGAGGTAGCGGGAGAATGGGAGCAGTTCTTC CASSPEVAGEWEQFF
NA TRBJ2-7 TRBV9 NA TGTGCCAGCAGCGTAGGGCTGCAGAGCTCCTACGAGCAGTACTTC CASSVGLQSSYEQYF
NA TRBJ2-2 TRBV19 NA TGTGCCAGTAGTATCGGCGGACTGAAGACAGGCGGCACCGGGGAGCTGTTTTTT CASSIGGLKTGGTGELFF
NA TRBJ1-2 TRBV29-1 NA TGCAGCGCCGAACGAGGGCAGGGAAGGGGCTACACCTTC CSAERGQGRGYTF
NA TRBJ2-7 TRBV28 TRBD2 TGTGCCAGCAGGCCTAGCGGGAGTAACAACGAGCAGTACTTC CASRPSGSNNEQYF
NA TRBJ2-7 TRBV7-9 NA TGTGCCAGCAGCCCCGGGCCCGGGACACAGACTTACGAGCAGTACTTC CASSPGPGTQTYEQYF
NA TRBJ2-5 TRBV28 TRBD1 TGTGCCAGCAAACAGGGGCCTGAGACCCAGTACTTC CASKQGPETQYF
NA TRBJ2-5 TRBV30 NA TGTGCCTGGAGTGTATCTATCCAAGAGACCCAGTACTTC CAWSVSIQETQYF
NA TRBJ2-7 TRBV19 TRBD1 TGTGCCAGTAGGCAACCGGGACAGGGGCCCTACGAGCAGTACTTC CASRQPGQGPYEQYF
NA TRBJ2-5 TRBV9 NA TGTGCCAGCAGCGCACTTTCTAGGGCGGAGACCCAGTACTTC CASSALSRAETQYF
NA TRBJ2-1 TRBV28 NA TGTGCCAGCAAGGTGGGCTACAATGAGCAGTTCTTC CASKVGYNEQFF
once TRBJ2-7 TRBV19 NA TGTGCCAGTAGTGCCCCCGGTGGGGAGAGGGCCTACGAGCAGTACTTC CASSAPGGERAYEQYF
NA TRBJ1-1 TRBV9 NA TGTGCCAGCAGCGTAGAGATAGGCAGTGGGAACACTGAAGCTTTCTTT CASSVEIGSGNTEAFF
NA TRBJ2-5 TRBV27 NA TGTGCCAGCAGTTTAGCGGGACTTTATGAAGAGACCCAGTACTTC CASSLAGLYEETQYF
NA TRBJ2-3 TRBV6-1 NA TGTGCCAGCAGTATCCAGGGGGGAACAGATACGCAGTATTTT CASSIQGGTDTQYF
NA TRBJ2-7 TRBV7-9 TRBD2 TGTGCCAGCAGCACAATAGCGGGAGCGATCTACGAGCAGTACTTC CASSTIAGAIYEQYF
NA TRBJ1-5 TRBV28 TRBD1 TGTGCCAGCAGTGGCCGGGGACAGGCGGCTTATAGCAATCAGCCCCAGCATTTT CASSGRGQAAYSNQPQHF
NA TRBJ1-2 TRBV28 TRBD1 TGTGCCAGCAGTTTGCGACAGGGGGCATCAGGTTCCCGGGGCTACACCTTC CASSLRQGASGSRGYTF
NA TRBJ2-5 TRBV28 NA TGTGCCAGCAGTTCCCCAGAAGAGACCCAGTACTTC CASSSPEETQYF
NA TRBJ2-7 TRBV6-5 NA TGTGCCAGCAGTTACCGACCCGAAACCTTCTACGAGCAGTACTTC CASSYRPETFYEQYF
NA TRBJ2-6 TRBV5-1 TRBD1 TGCGCCAGCAGCTACCTAGGACAGGGCTCTGGGGCCAACGTCCTGACTTTC CASSYLGQGSGANVLTF
NA TRBJ2-7 TRBV11-1 TRBD1 TGTGCCAGCAGCTTAGACGAATCAAGGGGGCTGGACGAGCAGTACTTC CASSLDESRGLDEQYF
NA TRBJ2-3 TRBV4-2 NA TGTGCCAGCAGCCAAGATTTGGGTCCCCGGCGCACAGATACGCAGTATTTT CASSQDLGPRRTDTQYF
NA TRBJ1-5 TRBV9 NA TGTGCCAGCAGCACCTCCCAGGATCAGCCCCAGCATTTT CASSTSQDQPQHF
NA TRBJ2-5 TRBV9 NA TGTGCCAGCAGCCTCAGATTCTGGCAAGAGACCCAGTACTTC CASSLRFWQETQYF
NA TRBJ2-7 TRBV5-1 NA TGCGCCAGCAGCTTGAACAGCCGTTACGAGCAGTACTTC CASSLNSRYEQYF
few TRBJ1-1 TRBV29-1 NA TGCAGCGTTGCGCGAAGGCTGGACACTGAAGCTTTCTTT CSVARRLDTEAFF
NA TRBJ2-5 TRBV5-1 TRBD2 TGCGCCAGCAGCGCCGGACTAGCGGGTGGGGGAGAGACCCAGTACTTC CASSAGLAGGGETQYF
NA TRBJ2-7 TRBV5-1 NA TGCGCCAGCAGCTTGGAGGTAGCGAGGAGCTCCTACGAGCAGTACTTC CASSLEVARSSYEQYF
NA TRBJ2-1 TRBV9 NA TGTGCCAGCAGCGTAGGCGGGGCTTCCTACAATGAGCAGTTCTTC CASSVGGASYNEQFF
NA TRBJ1-5 TRBV28 NA TGTGCCAGCTCATGGGGAGGCAATCAGCCCCAGCATTTT CASSWGGNQPQHF
once TRBJ2-3 TRBV5-1 NA TGCGCCAGCAGCTTGGGACGTTCGGCGGTCCCTAGCACAGATACGCAGTATTTT CASSLGRSAVPSTDTQYF
few TRBJ1-5 TRBV28 TRBD1 TGTGCCAGCAGTTTATTGCAGGGGGGGAATCAGCCCCAGCATTTT CASSLLQGGNQPQHF
NA TRBJ2-3 TRBV5-1 TRBD2 TGCGCCAGCAGCTTGGGACTAGCGGGAGGGTTACCGGCGGGATTT CASSLGLAGGLPAGF
few TRBJ1-1 TRBV6-1 TRBD1 TGTGCCAGCAGTGACCCAGGGGGCTCAGCTTTCTTT CASSDPGGSAFF